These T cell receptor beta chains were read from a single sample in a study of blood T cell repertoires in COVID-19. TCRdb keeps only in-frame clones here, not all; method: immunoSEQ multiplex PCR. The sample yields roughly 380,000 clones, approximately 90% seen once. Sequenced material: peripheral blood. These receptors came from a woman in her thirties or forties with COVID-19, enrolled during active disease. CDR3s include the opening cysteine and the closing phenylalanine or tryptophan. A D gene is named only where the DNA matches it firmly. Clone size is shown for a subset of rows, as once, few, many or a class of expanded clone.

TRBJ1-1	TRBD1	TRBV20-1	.	TGCAGTGCTAGTACGGGACAGGTGGGTGTTGAAGCTTTCTTT	CSASTGQVGVEAFF
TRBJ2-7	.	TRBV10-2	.	TGCGCCAGCAGTGAGAGACAGAGCGAGCAGTACTTC	CASSERQSEQYF
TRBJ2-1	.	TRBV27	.	TGTGCCAGCAGTTTATTGGCGGGCTGGGCGGGGCCCCCTAATGAGCAGTTCTTC	CASSLLAGWAGPPNEQFF
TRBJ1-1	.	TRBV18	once	TGTGCCAGCTCACCCACGGGACAGAACACTGAAGCTTTCTTT	CASSPTGQNTEAFF
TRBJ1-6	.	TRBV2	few	TGTGCCGCGGGACCCGGTGCTTATTCACCCCTCCACTTT	CAAGPGAYSPLHF
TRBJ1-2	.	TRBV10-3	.	TGTGCCATCAGTGAGAAGCCGGGGAGACTCACTAACTATGGCTACACCTTC	CAISEKPGRLTNYGYTF
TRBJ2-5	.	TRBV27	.	TGTGCCAGCAGCTCACGGAGGGACTCGCCCTTAGGGACCCAGTACTTC	CASSSRRDSPLGTQYF
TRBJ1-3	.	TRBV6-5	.	TGTGCCAGCAGTTACTCGAGGCCGGAAAAGGACACCATATATTTT	CASSYSRPEKDTIYF
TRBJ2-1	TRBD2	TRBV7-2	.	TGTGCCAGCAGCTTCGGACTAGCGGGTATACAGTTCTTC	CASSFGLAGIQFF
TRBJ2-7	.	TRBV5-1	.	TGCGCCAGCACCCGGTCATCCCCTTACGAGCAGTACTTC	CASTRSSPYEQYF
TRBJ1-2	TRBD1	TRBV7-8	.	TGTGCCAGCAGCTCAAAGGGACAGGGGCCGGGGGTGCCCTATGGCTACACCTTC	CASSSKGQGPGVPYGYTF
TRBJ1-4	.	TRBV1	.	TGCACCAGCAGCCAAGTGGCAGGGGGCAGGGAAAAACTGTTTTTT	CTSSQVAGGREKLFF
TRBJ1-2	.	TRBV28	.	TGTGCCAGCAGTTTACTAACGAGAGGCTACACCTTC	CASSLLTRGYTF
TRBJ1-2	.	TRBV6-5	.	TGTGCCAGCAGTTCCCCAGGGGCCACTTATGGCTACACCTTC	CASSSPGATYGYTF
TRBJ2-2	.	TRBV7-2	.	TGTGCCAGCAGCTTAGTCCTCGGGACCGGGGAGCTGTTTTTT	CASSLVLGTGELFF
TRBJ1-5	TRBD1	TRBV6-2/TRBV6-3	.	TGTGCCAGCAGCCCCGACAGGGGCCACTATCAGCCCCAGCATTTT	CASSPDRGHYQPQHF
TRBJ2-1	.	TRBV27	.	TGTGCCAGCAGTTTAGGCGGTAGCTCCTACAATGAGCAGTTCTTC	CASSLGGSSYNEQFF
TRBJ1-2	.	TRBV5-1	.	TGCGCCAGCAGCGACACGTTCTATGGCTACACCTTC	CASSDTFYGYTF
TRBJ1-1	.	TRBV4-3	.	TGCGCCAGCAGCCTCATGGAGGGAGGACGGGAAAACACTGAAGCTTTCTTT	CASSLMEGGRENTEAFF
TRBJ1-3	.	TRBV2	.	TGTGCCAGCAGTCGGACAGACGGAAACACCATATATTTT	CASSRTDGNTIYF
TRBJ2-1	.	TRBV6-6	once	TGTGCCAGCAGTATCGAATTGAGACGTTTAGAGGGTGAGCAGTTCTTC	CASSIELRRLEGEQFF
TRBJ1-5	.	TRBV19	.	TGTGCCAGTAGTATAGTGGGGCGGAGACTCAATCAGCCCCAGCATTTT	CASSIVGRRLNQPQHF
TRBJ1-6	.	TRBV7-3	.	TGTGCCAGCAGCGCGACAGATTATAATTCACCCCTCCACTTT	CASSATDYNSPLHF
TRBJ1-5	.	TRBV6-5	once	TGTGCCAGCAGTTACCAGGGCAATCAGCCCCAGCATTTT	CASSYQGNQPQHF
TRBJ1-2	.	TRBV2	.	TGTGCCAGCAAGACAGCGATGACCTATGGCTACACCTTC	CASKTAMTYGYTF
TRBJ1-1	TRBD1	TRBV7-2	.	TGTGCCAGCAGCTTAGGCCTGGAACAGGGGGACACTGAAGCTTTCTTT	CASSLGLEQGDTEAFF
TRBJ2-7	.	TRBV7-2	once	TGTGCCAGCAGCTTAATGGGGGGGCTTATCTACGAGCAGTACTTC	CASSLMGGLIYEQYF
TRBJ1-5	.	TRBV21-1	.	TGTGCCAGCAGCAAAGGGGAGGGTTGTCGCAATCAGCCCCAGCATTTT	CASSKGEGCRNQPQHF
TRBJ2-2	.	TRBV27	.	TGTGCCAGCAGTTTATGGGCAGGGCCGAACACCGGGGAGCTGTTTTTT	CASSLWAGPNTGELFF
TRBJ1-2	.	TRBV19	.	TGTGCCAGTAGTATTCGGCGGGCGGACTATGGCTACACCTTC	CASSIRRADYGYTF
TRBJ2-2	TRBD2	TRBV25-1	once	TGTGCCACAGCGGGGAACGTCGACACCGGGGAGCTGTTTTTT	CATAGNVDTGELFF
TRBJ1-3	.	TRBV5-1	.	TGCGCCAGCAGCTTCTGGGGGCAATCTGGAAACACCATATATTTT	CASSFWGQSGNTIYF
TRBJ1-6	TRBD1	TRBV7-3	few	TGTGCCAGCAGCTTGACAGGGTTTTCTTCTCCCCTCCACTTT	CASSLTGFSSPLHF
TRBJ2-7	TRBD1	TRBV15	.	TGTGCCACCAGCATGGGACAGGGTTTGCACGAGCAGTACTTC	CATSMGQGLHEQYF
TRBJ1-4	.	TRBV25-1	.	TGTGCCAGCAGTGAACTAGACAGAACTAATGAAAAACTGTTTTTT	CASSELDRTNEKLFF
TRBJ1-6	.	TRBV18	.	TGTGCCAGCTCACCAAATCGGGGATCCCTAGATTCACCCCTCCACTTT	CASSPNRGSLDSPLHF
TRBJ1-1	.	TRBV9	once	TGTGCCAGCAGCCCGGGTGGGAGAATGAACACTGAAGCTTTCTTT	CASSPGGRMNTEAFF
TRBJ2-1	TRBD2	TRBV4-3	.	TGCGCCAGCAGCCAAGAGTTTAGTCTAGCGGGCTACAATGAGCAGTTCTTC	CASSQEFSLAGYNEQFF
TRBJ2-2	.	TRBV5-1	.	TGCGCCAGCAGTTTCGCGGGGGCGGCCACCGGGGAGCTGTTTTTT	CASSFAGAATGELFF
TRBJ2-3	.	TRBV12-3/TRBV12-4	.	TGTGCCAGCAGTTCCTTAAGCACAGATACGCAGTATTTT	CASSSLSTDTQYF
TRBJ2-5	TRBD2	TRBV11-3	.	TGTGCCAGCAGCCTCAGCGGGGGACAAGAGACCCAGTACTTC	CASSLSGGQETQYF
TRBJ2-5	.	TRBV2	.	TGTGCCAGCAGTGAACAGGGGTGGGAGACCCAGTACTTC	CASSEQGWETQYF
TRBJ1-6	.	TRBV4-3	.	TGCGCCAGCAGCCAAGAGGTCAGGAATAATTCACCCCTCCACTTT	CASSQEVRNNSPLHF
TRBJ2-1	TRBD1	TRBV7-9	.	TGTGCCAGCAGCCGTGATGGACAGGGGTGGGTTGAGCAGTTCTTC	CASSRDGQGWVEQFF
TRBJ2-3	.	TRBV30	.	TGTGCCTGGAGTGTAGCTCAAAGCACAGATACGCAGTATTTT	CAWSVAQSTDTQYF
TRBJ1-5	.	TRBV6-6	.	TGTGCCAGCAGGTCGGTTGTGAGTGGCAATCAGCCCCAGCATTTT	CASRSVVSGNQPQHF
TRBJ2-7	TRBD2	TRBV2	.	TGTGCCAGCAGTGAAGCGCGAAGGGGACTAGCGGATCCCTCCTACGAGCAGTACTTC	CASSEARRGLADPSYEQYF
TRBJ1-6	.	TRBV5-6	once	TGTGCCAGCAGCTTGGTGCCGAGACAGGAACTTAATTCACCCCTCCACTTT	CASSLVPRQELNSPLHF
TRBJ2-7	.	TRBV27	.	TGTGCCAGCAGTTTCGCGGCAACCCTTTCCTACGAGCAGTACTTC	CASSFAATLSYEQYF
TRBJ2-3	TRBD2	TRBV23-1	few	TGCGCCAGCAGTCCGGGACTAGCGAGCACAGATACGCAGTATTTT	CASSPGLASTDTQYF
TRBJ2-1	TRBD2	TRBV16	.	TGTGCCAGCAGCCAACGCTGGACTAGCGGGGGCCGGGGGCACAATGAGCAGTTCTTC	CASSQRWTSGGRGHNEQFF
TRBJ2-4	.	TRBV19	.	TGTGCCAGTAGTTTTAGACAGAGCAAAAACATTCAGTACTTC	CASSFRQSKNIQYF
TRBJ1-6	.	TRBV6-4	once	TGTGCCAGCAGTGCACAGGCCAATTCACCCCTCCACTTT	CASSAQANSPLHF
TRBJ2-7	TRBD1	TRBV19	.	TGTGCCAGTAGTCCAAGGGCCGGGACAGGGGGGAACGAGCAGTACTTC	CASSPRAGTGGNEQYF
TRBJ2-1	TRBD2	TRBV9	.	TGTGCCAGCAGCCTTAGCGGGAGGGCTTATTTGAATGAGCAGTTCTTC	CASSLSGRAYLNEQFF
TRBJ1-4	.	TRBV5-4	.	TGTGCCAGCAGCATGGGTCTTAAAGAGGAAAAACTGTTTTTT	CASSMGLKEEKLFF
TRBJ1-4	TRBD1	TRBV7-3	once	TGTGCCAGCAGCCCTACAGGGGGCGCAGGTGAAAAACTGTTTTTT	CASSPTGGAGEKLFF
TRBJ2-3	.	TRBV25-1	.	TGTGCCAGCAGTGCCCGGGGACTTACCACAGATACGCAGTATTTT	CASSARGLTTDTQYF
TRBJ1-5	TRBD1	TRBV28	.	TGTGCCAGCAGTTTTGGGGGAACAGGGGCTCAGCCCCAGCATTTT	CASSFGGTGAQPQHF